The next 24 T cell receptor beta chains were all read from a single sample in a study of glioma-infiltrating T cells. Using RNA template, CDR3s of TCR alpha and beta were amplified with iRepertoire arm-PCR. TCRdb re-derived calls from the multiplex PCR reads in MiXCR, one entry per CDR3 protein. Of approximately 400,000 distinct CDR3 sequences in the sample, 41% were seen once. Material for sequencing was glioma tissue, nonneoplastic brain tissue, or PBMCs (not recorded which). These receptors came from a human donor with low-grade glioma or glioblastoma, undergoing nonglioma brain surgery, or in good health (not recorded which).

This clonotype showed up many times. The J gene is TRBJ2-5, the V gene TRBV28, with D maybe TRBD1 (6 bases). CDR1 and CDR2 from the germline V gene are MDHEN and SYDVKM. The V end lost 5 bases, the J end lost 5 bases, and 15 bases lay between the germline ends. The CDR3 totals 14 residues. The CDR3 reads CASSTNTGLETQYF. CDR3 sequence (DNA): TGTGCCAGCAGTACCAATACAGGGTTGGAGACCCAGTACTTC.

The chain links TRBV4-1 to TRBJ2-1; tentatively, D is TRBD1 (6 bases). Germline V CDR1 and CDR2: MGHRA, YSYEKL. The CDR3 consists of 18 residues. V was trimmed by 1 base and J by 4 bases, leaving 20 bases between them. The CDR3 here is CASSQVTVGTQTYNEQFF. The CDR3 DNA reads TGCGCCAGCAGCCAAGTTACGGTTGGGACACAAACTTACAATGAGCAGTTCTTC.

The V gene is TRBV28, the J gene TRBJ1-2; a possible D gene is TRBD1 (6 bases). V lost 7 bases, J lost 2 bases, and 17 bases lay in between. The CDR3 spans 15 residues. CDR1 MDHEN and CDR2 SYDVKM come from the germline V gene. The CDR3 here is CASNGDRRRNYGYTF. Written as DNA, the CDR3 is TGTGCCAGCAATGGAGACAGGAGGAGAAACTATGGCTACACCTTC.

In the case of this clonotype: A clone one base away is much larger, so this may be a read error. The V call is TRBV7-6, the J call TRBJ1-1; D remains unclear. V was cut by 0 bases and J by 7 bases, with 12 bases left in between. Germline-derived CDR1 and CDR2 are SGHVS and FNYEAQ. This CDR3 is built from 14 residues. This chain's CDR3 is CASSLARKGIEAFF. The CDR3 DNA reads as TGTGCCAGCAGCTTAGCCAGAAAAGGCATTGAAGCTTTCTTT.

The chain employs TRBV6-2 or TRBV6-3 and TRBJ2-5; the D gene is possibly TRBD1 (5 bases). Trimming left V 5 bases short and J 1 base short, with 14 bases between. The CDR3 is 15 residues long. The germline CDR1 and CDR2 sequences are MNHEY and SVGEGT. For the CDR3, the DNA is TGTGCCAGCAGTCCCCCTGGACACCGCCAAGAGACCCAGTACTTC. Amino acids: CASSPPGHRQETQYF.

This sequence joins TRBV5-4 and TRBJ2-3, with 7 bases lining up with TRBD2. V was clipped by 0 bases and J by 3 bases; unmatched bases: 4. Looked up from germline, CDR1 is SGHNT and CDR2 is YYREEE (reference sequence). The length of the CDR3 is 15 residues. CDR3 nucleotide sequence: TGTGCCAGCAGCTTGGTGCCTAGCGGAACAGATACGCAGTATTTT. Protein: CASSLVPSGTDTQYF.

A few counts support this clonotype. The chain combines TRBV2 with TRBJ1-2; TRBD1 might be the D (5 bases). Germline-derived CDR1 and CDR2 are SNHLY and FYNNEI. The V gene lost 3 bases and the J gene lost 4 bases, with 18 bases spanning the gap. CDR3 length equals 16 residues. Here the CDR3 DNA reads TGTGCCAGCAGTGATTTTACCAGGGAGGTCGGCTATGGCTACACCTTC. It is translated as CASSDFTREVGYGYTF.

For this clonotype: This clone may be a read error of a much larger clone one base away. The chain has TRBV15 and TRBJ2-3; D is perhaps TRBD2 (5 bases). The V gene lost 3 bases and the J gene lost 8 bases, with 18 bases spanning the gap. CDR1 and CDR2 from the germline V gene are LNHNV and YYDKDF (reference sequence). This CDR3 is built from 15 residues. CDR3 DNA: TGTGCCACCAGCAGTAGTAGAGGGAGAGTAGGTACGCAGTATTTT. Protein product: CATSSSRGRVGTQYF.

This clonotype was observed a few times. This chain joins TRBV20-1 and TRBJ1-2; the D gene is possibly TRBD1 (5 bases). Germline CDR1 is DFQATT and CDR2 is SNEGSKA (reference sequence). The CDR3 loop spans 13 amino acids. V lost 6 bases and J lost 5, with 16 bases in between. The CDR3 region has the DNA TGCAGTGCCCAAGCCGGGACCGAGTATGGCTACACCTTC. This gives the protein CSAQAGTEYGYTF.

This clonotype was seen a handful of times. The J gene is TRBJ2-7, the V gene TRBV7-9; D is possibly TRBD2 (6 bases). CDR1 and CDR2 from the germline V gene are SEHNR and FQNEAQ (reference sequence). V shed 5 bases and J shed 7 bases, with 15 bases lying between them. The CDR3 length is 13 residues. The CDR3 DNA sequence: TGTGCCAGCAGCCGAGGGGAGGTCGGTGAGCAGTACTTC. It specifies CASSRGEVGEQYF.

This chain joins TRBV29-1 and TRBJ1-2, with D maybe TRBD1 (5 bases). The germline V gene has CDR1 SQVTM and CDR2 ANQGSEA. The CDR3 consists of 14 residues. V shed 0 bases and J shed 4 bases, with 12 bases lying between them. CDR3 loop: CSVEDPGTSYGYTF. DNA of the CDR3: TGCAGCGTTGAAGATCCGGGGACTAGCTATGGCTACACCTTC.

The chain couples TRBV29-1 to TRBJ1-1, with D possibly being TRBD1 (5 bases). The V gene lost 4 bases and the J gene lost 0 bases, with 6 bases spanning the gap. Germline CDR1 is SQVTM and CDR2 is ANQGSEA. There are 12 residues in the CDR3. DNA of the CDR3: TGCAGCGTTGTGACAGTGAACACTGAAGCTTTCTTT. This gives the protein CSVVTVNTEAFF. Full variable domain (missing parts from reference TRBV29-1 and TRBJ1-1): SAVISQKPSRDICQRGTSLTIQCQVDSQVTMMFWYRQQPGQSLTLIATANQGSEATYESGFVIDKFPISRPNLTFSTLTVSNMSPEDSSIYLCSVVTVNTEAFFGQGTRLTVV.

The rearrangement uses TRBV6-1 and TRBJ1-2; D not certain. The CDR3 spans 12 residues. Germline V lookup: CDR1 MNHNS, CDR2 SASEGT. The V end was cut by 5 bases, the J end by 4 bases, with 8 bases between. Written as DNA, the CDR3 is TGTGCCAGCAGTTTCTCCCTCTATGGCTACACCTTC. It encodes CASSFSLYGYTF.

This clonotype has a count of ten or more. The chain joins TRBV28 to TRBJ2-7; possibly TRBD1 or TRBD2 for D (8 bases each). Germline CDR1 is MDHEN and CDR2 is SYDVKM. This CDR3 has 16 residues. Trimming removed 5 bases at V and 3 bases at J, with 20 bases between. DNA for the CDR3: TGTGCCAGCAGTCCGGGAGGGGGACAGGAGGTCTACGAGCAGTACTTC. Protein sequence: CASSPGGGQEVYEQYF.

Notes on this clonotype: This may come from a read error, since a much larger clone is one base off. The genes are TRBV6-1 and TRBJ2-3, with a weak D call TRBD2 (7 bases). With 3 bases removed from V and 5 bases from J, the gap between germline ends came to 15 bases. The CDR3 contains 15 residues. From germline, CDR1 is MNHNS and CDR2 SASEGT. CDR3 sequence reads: CASSEPWGGKDTQYF. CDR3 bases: TGTGCCAGCAGTGAGCCCTGGGGGGGCAAAGATACGCAGTATTTT.

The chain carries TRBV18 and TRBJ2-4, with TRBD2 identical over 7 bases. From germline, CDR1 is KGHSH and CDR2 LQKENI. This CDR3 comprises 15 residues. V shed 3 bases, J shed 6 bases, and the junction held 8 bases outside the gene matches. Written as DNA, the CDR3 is TGTGCCAGCTCACCCCAAGGGAGGGATGGAAACATTCAGTACTTC. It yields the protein CASSPQGRDGNIQYF.

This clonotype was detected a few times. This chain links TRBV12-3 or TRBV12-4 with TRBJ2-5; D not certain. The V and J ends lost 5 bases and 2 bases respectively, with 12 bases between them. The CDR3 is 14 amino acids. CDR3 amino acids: CASSHSGDQETQYF. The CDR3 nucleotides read TGTGCCAGCAGTCACTCAGGAGATCAAGAGACCCAGTACTTC.

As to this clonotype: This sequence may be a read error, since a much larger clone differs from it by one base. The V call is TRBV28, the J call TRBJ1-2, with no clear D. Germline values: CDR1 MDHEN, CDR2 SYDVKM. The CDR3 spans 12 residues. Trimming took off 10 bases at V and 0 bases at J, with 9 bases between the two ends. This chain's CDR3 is CATTEANYGYTF. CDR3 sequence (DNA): TGTGCCACCACTGAAGCTAACTATGGCTACACCTTC.

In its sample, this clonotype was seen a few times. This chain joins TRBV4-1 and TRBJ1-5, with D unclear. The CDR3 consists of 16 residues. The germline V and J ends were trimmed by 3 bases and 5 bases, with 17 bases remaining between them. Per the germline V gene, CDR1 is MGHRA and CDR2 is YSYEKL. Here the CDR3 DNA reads TGCGCCAGCAGCCACCCCGGACGGGCGAGAGATCAGCCCCAGCATTTT. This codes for CASSHPGRARDQPQHF.

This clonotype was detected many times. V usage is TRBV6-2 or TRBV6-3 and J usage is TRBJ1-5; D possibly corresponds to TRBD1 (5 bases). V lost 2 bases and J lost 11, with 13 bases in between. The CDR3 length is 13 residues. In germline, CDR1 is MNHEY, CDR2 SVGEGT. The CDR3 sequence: CASSYPPGLTQHF. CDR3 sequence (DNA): TGTGCCAGCAGTTACCCGCCGGGACTAACCCAGCATTTT.

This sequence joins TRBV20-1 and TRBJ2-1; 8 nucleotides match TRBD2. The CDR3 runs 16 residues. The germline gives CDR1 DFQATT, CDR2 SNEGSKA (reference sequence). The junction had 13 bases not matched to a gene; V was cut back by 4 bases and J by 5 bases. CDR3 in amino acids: CSANPRPREDHNEQFF. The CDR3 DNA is TGCAGTGCTAATCCTCGGCCGCGGGAGGATCACAATGAGCAGTTCTTC.

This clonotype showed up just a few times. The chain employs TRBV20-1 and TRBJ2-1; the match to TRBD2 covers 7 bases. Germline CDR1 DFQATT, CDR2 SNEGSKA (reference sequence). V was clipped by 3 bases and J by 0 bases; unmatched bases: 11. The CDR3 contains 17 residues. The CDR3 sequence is CSARKAGGGGSYNEQFF. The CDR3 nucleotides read TGCAGTGCTAGGAAAGCTGGGGGGGGAGGCTCCTACAATGAGCAGTTCTTC.

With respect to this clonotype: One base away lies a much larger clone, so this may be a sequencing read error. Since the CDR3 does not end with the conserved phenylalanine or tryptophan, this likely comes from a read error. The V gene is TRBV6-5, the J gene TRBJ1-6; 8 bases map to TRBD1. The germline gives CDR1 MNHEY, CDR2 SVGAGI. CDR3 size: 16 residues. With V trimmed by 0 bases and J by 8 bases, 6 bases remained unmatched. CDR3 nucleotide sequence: TGTGCCAGCAGTTACTCCCAGGGGGCGTGGGATTCACCCCTCCACTTA. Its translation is CASSYSQGAWDSPLHL.

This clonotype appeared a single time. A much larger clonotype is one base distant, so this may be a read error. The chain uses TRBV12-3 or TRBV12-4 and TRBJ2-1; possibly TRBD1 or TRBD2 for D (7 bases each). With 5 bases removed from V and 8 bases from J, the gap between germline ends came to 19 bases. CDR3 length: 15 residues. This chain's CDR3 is CASSRGRGRGYEQFF. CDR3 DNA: TGTGCCAGCAGTAGGGGGAGGGGCAGGGGGTATGAGCAGTTCTTC.